A single sample gave rise to the 23 T cell receptor beta chains below, sequenced in a study of T cells after yellow fever vaccination. One entry per CDR3 protein results from TCRdb running MiXCR on the 5' RACE reads. There are approximately 110,000 distinct CDR3 sequences in the sample; 7% to 8.5% occur only once, and 25% lies in the top ten. The sample here was CD8+ T cells sorted from PBMCs, taken 45 days after the yellow fever booster vaccination. The receptors derive from a young man who received the YFV17D yellow fever vaccine.

There are many counts of this clonotype. The V call is TRBV29-1, the J call TRBJ2-7; the D gene is possibly TRBD2 (6 bases). The CDR3 runs to 11 residues. The germline V gene encodes CDR1 SQVTM and CDR2 ANQGSEA. V was pared by 2 bases and J by 12 bases, with 14 bases between. The CDR3 sequence: CSVESPEGLYF. In DNA, the CDR3 is TGCAGCGTTGAAAGCCCCGAGGGACTGTACTTC.

The chain carries TRBV7-9 and TRBJ2-7, with a tentative D call TRBD1 (6 bases). The CDR3 has 14 amino acids. CDR1 SEHNR and CDR2 FQNEAQ come from the germline V gene (reference sequence). V lost 5 bases, J lost 1 base, and 12 bases lay in between. The CDR3 spells CASSPGALSYEQYF. The CDR3 DNA follows: TGTGCCAGCAGCCCAGGGGCCTTGTCCTACGAGCAGTACTTC.

This clonotype was picked up many times. The chain carries TRBV20-1 and TRBJ1-5; D remains ambiguous. From germline, CDR1 is DFQATT and CDR2 SNEGSKA (reference sequence). CDR3 length: 15 residues. The ends were cut back, 1 base at V and 0 bases at J, with 10 bases in the middle. The CDR3 region has the DNA TGCAGTGCTAGAGTCGAGGATTTTAGCAATCAGCCCCAGCATTTT. It codes for CSARVEDFSNQPQHF.

The V and J genes are TRBV5-1 and TRBJ2-1, with TRBD1 as a possible D gene (5 bases). Germline lookup yields CDR1 SGHRS and CDR2 YFSETQ. The ends were cut back, 7 bases at V and 8 bases at J, with 13 bases in the middle. CDR3 size: 12 residues. The CDR3 sequence is CASRGAIDEQFF. The CDR3, as DNA: TGCGCCAGCCGTGGGGCGATCGATGAGCAGTTCTTC.

This clonotype was counted many times. The chain links TRBV6-5 to TRBJ2-7; tentatively, D is TRBD1 or TRBD2 (5 bases each). The V end was cut by 0 bases, the J end by 2 bases, with 20 bases between. Germline values: CDR1 MNHEY, CDR2 SVGAGI. This CDR3 region has 18 residues. The CDR3 DNA follows: TGTGCCAGCAGTTACTCGGCCCCAGGGCAGCGGAGCACCTACGAGCAGTACTTC. Protein product: CASSYSAPGQRSTYEQYF.

This clonotype was observed many times. The chain uses TRBV5-1 and TRBJ2-7, with TRBD2 matching over 11 bases. CDR3 length: 18 residues. Germline V gene sequence: CDR1 SGHRS, CDR2 YFSETQ. Unmatched junction bases numbered 13, after V lost 4 bases and J lost 1 base. The CDR3 bases are TGCGCCAGCAGCAGCGGGACTAGCGGTCGGTGGGAGTCCTACGAGCAGTACTTC. Translating gives CASSSGTSGRWESYEQYF. The whole variable domain, remainder taken from reference TRBV5-1 and TRBJ2-7, is KAGVTQTPRYLIKTRGQQVTLSCSPISGHRSVSWYQQTPGQGLQFLFEYFSETQRNKGNFPGRFSGRQFSNSRSEMNVSTLELGDSALYLCASSSGTSGRWESYEQYFGPGTRLTVT.

CDR3 loop: CASSLTGTSGRISYNEQFF. As DNA, the CDR3 is TGTGCCAGCAGCCTGACCGGGACTAGCGGGAGGATCTCCTACAATGAGCAGTTCTTC. The chain has TRBV28 and TRBJ2-1; 15 nucleotides line up with TRBD2. The germline CDR1 and CDR2 sequences are MDHEN and SYDVKM. This CDR3 has 19 residues. Losses at the gene ends were 6 bases for V and 0 bases for J; bases not matched to a gene: 9.

CDR3: CASSQESRRESSYNEQFF. The DNA of the CDR3 is TGCGCCAGCAGCCAAGAGTCGAGACGGGAGAGCTCCTACAATGAGCAGTTCTTC. This chain links TRBV4-3 with TRBJ2-1; D might be TRBD2 (6 bases). CDR1 is LGHNA and CDR2 is YSLEER in the germline V gene. The CDR3 sequence is 18 residues long. The V end was cut by 0 bases, the J end by 0 bases, with 15 bases between.

This chain joins TRBV6-5 and TRBJ2-1; the D call may be TRBD1 or TRBD2 (7 bases each). V lost 6 bases and J 5 bases, leaving 14 bases between the germline ends. Germline-derived CDR1 and CDR2 are MNHEY and SVGAGI. This CDR3 is 14 amino acids long. In nucleotides, the CDR3 is TGTGCCAGCAGCCCAGGGGGAGGGGACAATGAGCAGTTCTTC. This encodes CASSPGGGDNEQFF.

V is TRBV9 and J is TRBJ1-4; D may be TRBD1 (5 bases). V was pared by 4 bases and J by 7 bases, with 17 bases between. Germline lookup yields CDR1 SGDLS and CDR2 YYNGEE. The CDR3 loop spans 15 amino acids. CDR3 protein: CASSQSRHDSEKLFF. As DNA, the CDR3 is TGTGCCAGCAGCCAGTCAAGGCACGACAGTGAAAAACTGTTTTTT.

CDR3 residues: CAWFHSREGYTF. CDR3 sequence (DNA): TGTGCCTGGTTTCATAGCCGGGAGGGCTACACCTTC. The gene calls are TRBV30 and TRBJ1-2, with no clear D. V shed 5 bases and J shed 8 bases, with 15 bases lying between them. Germline V lookup: CDR1 GTSNPN, CDR2 SVGIG (reference sequence). There are 12 residues in the CDR3. Drawing the rest from reference TRBV30 and TRBJ1-2, the complete variable domain is SQTIHQWPATLVQPVGSPLSLECTVEGTSNPNLYWYRQAAGRGLQLLFYSVGIGQISSEVPQNLSASRPQDRQFILSSKKLLLSDSGFYLCAWFHSREGYTFGSGTRLTVV.

This clonotype was recorded at least ten times. The chain carries TRBV6-2 or TRBV6-3 and TRBJ2-1; 7 positions agree with TRBD1. The germline V gene encodes CDR1 MNHEY and CDR2 SVGEGT. This CDR3 has 15 amino acids. V lost 6 bases and J lost 2; bases outside the gene matches: 7. The CDR3 loop is CASSKQGVTYNEQFF. CDR3 coding DNA: TGTGCCAGCAGCAAGCAGGGGGTGACCTACAATGAGCAGTTCTTC.

This clonotype was counted ten times or more. The genes are TRBV20-1 and TRBJ2-7; no firm D call. Germline values: CDR1 DFQATT, CDR2 SNEGSKA (reference sequence). The CDR3 length is 9 residues. The V end was cut by 3 bases, the J end by 5 bases, with 2 bases between. The CDR3 bases are TGCAGTGCTAGCCACGAGCAGTACTTC. This translates into CSASHEQYF.

This clonotype has ten or more counts. This chain uses TRBV11-2 with TRBJ2-1; D is possibly TRBD1 (5 bases). The CDR3 spans 12 residues. V lost 5 bases, J lost 4 bases, and 6 bases lay in between. Germline V gives CDR1 SGHAT, CDR2 FQNNGV. The CDR3 region has the DNA TGTGCCAGCAGCACAGGATACAATGAGCAGTTCTTC. Residues: CASSTGYNEQFF.

At least ten counts were recorded for this clonotype. This rearrangement joins TRBV12-3 or TRBV12-4 to TRBJ2-3; TRBD2 aligns across 10 bases. With V trimmed by 5 bases and J by 2 bases, 7 bases remained unmatched. The CDR3 runs 16 residues. The chain's CDR3 is CASSRTGTSVTDTQYF. In DNA, the CDR3 is TGTGCCAGCAGTCGAACCGGGACTAGCGTCACAGATACGCAGTATTTT.

This clonotype was recorded many times. This chain joins TRBV7-8 and TRBJ1-2, with D perhaps matching TRBD1 (5 bases). This CDR3 has 15 residues. V was cut by 5 bases and J by 4 bases, with 17 bases left in between. Germline assignment: CDR1 SGHVS and CDR2 FQNEAQ. The CDR3 nucleotides read TGTGCCAGCAGCGCCGCTGGGGACGTGCTCTATGGCTACACCTTC. As protein: CASSAAGDVLYGYTF.

This clonotype was counted ten times or more. The chain carries TRBV7-8 and TRBJ2-2; D unresolved. The germline V and J ends were trimmed by 7 bases and 2 bases, with 14 bases remaining between them. Germline CDR1 and CDR2: SGHVS and FQNEAQ. The CDR3 has 15 amino acids. CDR3 DNA sequence: TGTGCCAGCACCCCCCGGCCCCTAAACACCGGGGAGCTGTTTTTT. Its protein product is CASTPRPLNTGELFF.

This sequence joins TRBV11-2 and TRBJ2-7; 8 bases align to TRBD1. The J segment lost 4 bases and the V segment lost 4 bases, leaving 12 bases of the junction unmatched. The CDR3 contains 16 residues. The germline V gene has CDR1 SGHAT and CDR2 FQNNGV. The CDR3 sequence is CASSSRKDRVWYEQYF. The CDR3 DNA follows: TGTGCCAGCAGCTCGCGAAAGGACAGGGTGTGGTACGAGCAGTACTTC.

This clonotype has ten or more counts. V is TRBV25-1 and J is TRBJ2-5, with 8 bases lining up with TRBD1. The V segment lost 10 bases and the J segment 0 bases; nucleotides outside the gene matches: 4. Germline V gives CDR1 MGHDK, CDR2 SYGVNS. The CDR3 is made up of 13 amino acids. The CDR3 region is CATTGGNQETQYF. The CDR3 DNA is TGTGCCACCACAGGGGGAAACCAAGAGACCCAGTACTTC.

The chain employs TRBV9 and TRBJ2-1; D is uncertain. Germline loops: CDR1 SGDLS, CDR2 YYNGEE. Trimming removed 0 bases at V and 0 bases at J, with 10 bases between. The CDR3 is 16 amino acids. The DNA of the CDR3 is TGTGCCAGCAGCGTAGCATCGGTAAGCTCCTACAATGAGCAGTTCTTC. As protein: CASSVASVSSYNEQFF.

In its sample, this clonotype was seen many times. The chain has TRBV28 and TRBJ2-5, with 10 bases lining up with TRBD2. The CDR3 runs to 17 residues. Losses at the gene ends were 3 bases for V and 2 bases for J; bases not matched to a gene: 9. Per germline, CDR1 MDHEN and CDR2 SYDVKM. In nucleotides, the CDR3 is TGTGCCAGCAGTTTGGGGGGCGGACTAGCGGAACAAGAGACCCAGTACTTC. Protein product: CASSLGGGLAEQETQYF.

This clonotype was seen repeatedly, ten times or more. This chain links TRBV29-1 with TRBJ2-4; D is uncertain. Looked up from germline, CDR1 is SQVTM and CDR2 is ANQGSEA. This CDR3 is built from 15 residues. Trimming left V 6 bases short and J 0 bases short, with 15 bases between. Written as DNA, the CDR3 is TGCAGCGTCAATCGGACGAAACTAGCCAAAAACATTCAGTACTTC. Its protein is CSVNRTKLAKNIQYF.

J is TRBJ1-2 and V is TRBV19; D remains ambiguous. The CDR3 is 12 residues long. V shed 4 bases and J shed 3 bases, with 6 bases lying between them. Germline V gene sequence: CDR1 LNHDA, CDR2 SQIVND (reference sequence). The chain's CDR3 is CASSRTDYGYTF. The CDR3 nucleotides are TGTGCCAGTAGTAGGACTGACTATGGCTACACCTTC.